Described below is a single TCR beta chain sequence and its context. This sample was included in a study of blood T cells in healthy people across ages. Trimming shortened V by 0 bases and J by 0 bases, and 9 bases separated the two germline ends. This CDR3 has 15 amino acids. Looked up from germline, CDR1 is SGHRS and CDR2 is YFSETQ. Primed by a sample-barcoded 5' primer and a J-beta primer mix, a second PCR proceeded for roughly 7 to 11 cycles. In TCRdb, the 5' RACE reads were re-called with MiXCR into one record per CDR3 protein. Counted here are about 670,000 distinct CDR3 sequences, approximately 52% occurring once; the ten biggest clones make up approximately 12%.

This receptor was obtained from a woman at least 80 years old in good health. Sequencing input: blood. The chain couples TRBV5-1 to TRBJ1-1; D call uncertain. The CDR3 nucleotides read TGCGCCAGCAGCTTGGCCACGGGCCTGAACACTGAAGCTTTCTTT. This codes for CASSLATGLNTEAFF.